The T cell receptor (beta chain) under discussion was sequenced for a study of T-cell reconstitution after alpha-beta-depleted transplantation in children. The TCRbeta library was prepared with unique molecular identifiers. A single record per CDR3 protein comes from TCRdb applying MiXCR to the PCR reads. The sample contains fewer than 350,000 distinct CDR3 sequences, about a tenth of which appear only once. V was trimmed by 0 bases and J by 0 bases, leaving 6 bases between them. The CDR3 runs 15 residues. This clonotype was counted at least ten times. The J gene is TRBJ2-1, the V gene TRBV12-3 or TRBV12-4; no definite D call. This clonotype was obtained from a boy less than two years old with acute myeloid leukemia, due to receive a stem cell transplant. Here the sequenced sample was PBMCs, taken before TCRalphabeta/CD19-depleted stem cell transplant. CDR3: CASSLALSSYNEQFF. Here the CDR3 DNA reads TGTGCCAGCAGTTTAGCGCTAAGCTCCTACAATGAGCAGTTCTTC.